This T cell receptor (beta chain) was recovered during a study of blood T cell repertoires in COVID-19. Study-wide background: Sample material is recorded as cDNA or gDNA derived from T cells, B-cell-depleted T cells, or PBMCs.

Original methodology: Quantification of nucleated cells was approximated via reference gene primer amplification. Clones were read by immunoSEQ multiplex PCR, and TCRdb kept only the in-frame ones, dropping some. That table gives V, J and clone size, and the DNA gave D and trimming. The sample records fewer than 450,000 clones, over 75% being singletons. Trimming left V 8 bases short and J 1 base short, with 20 bases between. The length of the CDR3 is 16 residues. CDR1 WSHSY and CDR2 SAAADI come from the germline V gene. The study recruited people aged 18 to 89 years across under 25 US areas. Among Cohort 3 donors, those recovered had two negative PCRs, clearance, or symptom resolution.

Sample: PBMCs or T cells enriched from blood (not recorded which). The chain joins TRBV10-2 to TRBJ1-2; D remains ambiguous. This receptor was identified in a woman under 40 who had recovered from COVID-19. The CDR3 nucleotides are TGCGCCAGCCCTTCCCCGACAAAACGGATTAACTATGGCTACACCTTC. This codes for CASPSPTKRINYGYTF.